This T cell receptor (beta chain) was sequenced during a study of molecular identifiers for immune sequencing clone quantification. This clonotype has more than one count but fewer than ten. The CDR3 contains 14 residues. Germline loops: CDR1 MNHEY, CDR2 SMNVEV (reference sequence). The V gene end was trimmed by 5 bases and the J gene end by 2 bases; junction bases not matched to a gene: 5. MiXCR, run by TCRdb on the PCR reads, gives a single entry per CDR3 protein. The table lists about 510,000 distinct CDR3 sequences, under 30% of them singletons. The sequencing input was naive CD8+ T cells from blood, with Jurkat cell RNA spiked in. Subset in this sample: FACS-sorted CD8+CD4-CCR7+CD45RA+ naive T cells. This receptor was obtained from a human donor in good health. Some libraries in this study had Jurkat cell RNA spiked in. The chain links TRBV27 to TRBJ2-7, with 8 bases fitting TRBD2. In DNA, the CDR3 is TGTGCCAGCAGTGTAGCGGGAAATGCCTACGAGCAGTACTTC. This sequence encodes CASSVAGNAYEQYF.